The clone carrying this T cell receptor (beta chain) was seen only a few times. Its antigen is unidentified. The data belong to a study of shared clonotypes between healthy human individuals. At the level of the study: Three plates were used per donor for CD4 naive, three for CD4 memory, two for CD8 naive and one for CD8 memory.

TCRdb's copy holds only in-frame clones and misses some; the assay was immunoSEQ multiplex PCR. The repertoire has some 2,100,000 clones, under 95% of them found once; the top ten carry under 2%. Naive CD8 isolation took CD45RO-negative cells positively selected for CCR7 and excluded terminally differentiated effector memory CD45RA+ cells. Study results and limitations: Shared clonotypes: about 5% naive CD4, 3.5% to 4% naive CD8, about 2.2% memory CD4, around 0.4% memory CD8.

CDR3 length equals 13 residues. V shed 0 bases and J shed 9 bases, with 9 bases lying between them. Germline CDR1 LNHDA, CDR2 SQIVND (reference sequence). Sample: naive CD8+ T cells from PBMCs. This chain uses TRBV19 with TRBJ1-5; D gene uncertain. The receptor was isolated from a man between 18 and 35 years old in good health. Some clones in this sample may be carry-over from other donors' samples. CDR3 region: CASSIDEMLPQHF. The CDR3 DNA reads TGTGCCAGTAGTATAGACGAAATGCTGCCCCAGCATTTT.